This paragraph reports one TCR beta chain. Its specificity is not known. The sample belongs to a study of T cell responses to AZD1222 COVID-19 vaccine. Notes on the study in general: The study found Spike-specific TCR breadth and depth rose after two AZD1222 doses. Donor demographics were predominantly white British with a female majority; clonal diversity may be underestimated. There were repertoire samples only from the period after the peak T cell response.

The ends were cut back, 3 bases at V and 0 bases at J, with 9 bases in the middle. This CDR3 contains 15 residues. Germline V gene sequence: CDR1 SGHTA, CDR2 FQGNSA. Only in-frame clones appear in the TCRdb table, and some are missing; sequencing was by immunoSEQ multiplex PCR. This repertoire shows around 250,000 clones, over 90% found once; its top ten account for 0.5% to 0.65%. V gene TRBV7-2 combines with J gene TRBJ1-5; no reliable D call. Sequenced here: peripheral blood, sampled on day 0 of AZD1222 vaccination. The source of this sequence is an adult in good health. The CDR3 sequence is CASSLYQYSNQPQHF. Written as DNA, the CDR3 is TGTGCCAGCAGCTTGTATCAGTATAGCAATCAGCCCCAGCATTTT.